Below, 22 T cell receptor beta chains from the same sample are listed, as sequenced in a study of regulatory T cells in long-lasting Graves disease. Time point noted: newly diagnosed GD, antithyroid drugs for less than 3 months. The TCR library was made from RNA that had been extracted from PBMCs in TRIzol. Building the TCR beta libraries relied on iRepertoire HTBI primers, and CDR3 regions underwent Arm-PCR. TCRdb ran MiXCR on the multiplex PCR reads and lists one entry per CDR3 protein. The repertoire holds hundreds of thousands of distinct CDR3 sequences, with 15% to 18% as singletons. The sequencing used peripheral blood mononuclear cells (PBMCs), collected at new diagnosis, from a patient treated with antithyroid drugs. The receptor set was obtained from a female donor with Graves disease.

This clonotype was seen ten or more times. The V gene is TRBV20-1, the J gene TRBJ2-7; D is ambiguous. V was trimmed by 5 bases and J by 3 bases, leaving 8 bases between them. This CDR3 is 11 amino acids long. Germline V CDR1 and CDR2: DFQATT, SNEGSKA (reference sequence). In DNA, the CDR3 is TGCAGTGCTGGGTGGGACTACGAGCAGTACTTC. Translating gives CSAGWDYEQYF.

CDR3 sequence (DNA): TGTGCCAGCAGCGTAGGAGGCGGGAGGGCCGGAAATGAGCAGTTCTTC. It encodes CASSVGGGRAGNEQFF. V and J are TRBV9 and TRBJ2-1, with 9 bases identical to TRBD2. The CDR3 runs to 16 residues. The V segment lost 0 bases and the J segment 7 bases; nucleotides outside the gene matches: 8. Germline V gene lookup returns CDR1 SGDLS and CDR2 YYNGEE.

The rearrangement uses TRBV7-9 and TRBJ2-7; 11 bases fit TRBD1. With V trimmed by 7 bases and J by 5 bases, 13 bases remained unmatched. Germline V gene data show CDR1 as SEHNR and CDR2 as FQNEAQ (reference sequence). The CDR3 runs to 16 residues. The CDR3 DNA reads TGTGCCAGCACCTCGACCGGGACAGGGGGTAGAAACGAGCAGTACTTC. Translating it yields CASTSTGTGGRNEQYF.

This clonotype was counted once. A far larger clone is one nucleotide away, so this likely arose from a read error. The V call is TRBV7-9, the J call TRBJ2-3, with a tentative D call TRBD2 (5 bases). The J call may be mistaken, given a closer DNA end match to TRBJ2-1. The length of the CDR3 is 13 residues. The germline V gene encodes CDR1 SEHNR and CDR2 FQNEAQ (reference sequence). The CDR3 is CASSLEGGYEQFF. The CDR3, as DNA: TGTGCCAGCAGTCTAGAGGGCGGATACGAGCAGTTCTTC.

The sample holds a few counts of this clonotype. The J gene is TRBJ2-5, the V gene TRBV19, with D perhaps matching TRBD1 (8 bases). The V and J ends lost 2 bases and 4 bases respectively, with 11 bases between them. Germline loops: CDR1 LNHDA, CDR2 SQIVND (reference sequence). This CDR3 has 14 amino acids. The CDR3 DNA is TGTGCCAGTAGTATAACAGGGGGGGCAGAGACCCAGTACTTC. It yields the protein CASSITGGAETQYF.

This clonotype was seen only once. The gene calls are TRBV18 and TRBJ1-4; D gene ambiguous. The germline V gene has CDR1 KGHSH and CDR2 LQKENI. This CDR3 comprises 14 residues. The ends were cut back, 3 bases at V and 0 bases at J, with 5 bases in the middle. The CDR3 DNA is TGTGCCAGCTCACCCCCTGCAACTAATGAAAAACTGTTTTTT. This encodes CASSPPATNEKLFF.

At least ten counts were recorded for this clonotype. The rearrangement joins TRBV28 to TRBJ2-4, with D possibly TRBD1 on 6 matching bases. Trimming removed 3 bases from V and 0 bases from J, with 21 bases in between. Germline lookup yields CDR1 MDHEN and CDR2 SYDVKM. The CDR3 consists of 19 residues. DNA for the CDR3: TGTGCCAGCAGTTTGTTTTGGACAGTTAAGCCTCTAGCCAAAAACATTCAGTACTTC. It is translated as CASSLFWTVKPLAKNIQYF. The complete variable domain, with remaining parts taken from reference TRBV28 and TRBJ2-4, reads DVKVTQSSRYLVKRTGEKVFLECVQDMDHENMFWYRQDPGLGLRLIYFSYDVKMKEKGDIPEGYSVSREKKERFSLILESASTNQTSMYLCASSLFWTVKPLAKNIQYFGAGTRLSVL.

This clonotype was counted at least ten times. The J gene is TRBJ1-4, the V gene TRBV20-1; D possibly corresponds to TRBD1 (5 bases). This CDR3 spans 11 amino acids. V was shortened by 7 bases and J by 5 bases, with 8 bases between the two germline ends. Germline CDR1 reads DFQATT; CDR2 reads SNEGSKA (reference sequence). In DNA, the CDR3 is TGCAGTGGGGGACCGAATGAAAAACTGTTTTTT. Its protein product is CSGGPNEKLFF.

This clonotype was recorded many times. The V and J genes are TRBV7-9 and TRBJ1-3; D gene unclear. V dropped 1 base and J dropped 2 bases, with 6 bases sitting between them. CDR1 is SEHNR, CDR2 FQNEAQ, per germline (reference sequence). This CDR3 has 14 residues. The CDR3 spells CASSLVETGNTIYF. CDR3 bases: TGTGCCAGCAGCTTAGTGGAAACTGGAAACACCATATATTTT.

In this sample, this clonotype turned up many times. The V call is TRBV6-1, the J call TRBJ2-1; 8 bases are shared with TRBD2. This CDR3 spans 15 amino acids. The germline V gene encodes CDR1 MNHNS and CDR2 SASEGT. Trimming took 8 bases from V and 2 from J; bases not matched to a gene: 8. DNA of the CDR3: TGTGCCAGCCACCGGACTAGCCTGACCTACAATGAGCAGTTCTTC. This codes for CASHRTSLTYNEQFF.

This clonotype was seen ten or more times. The genes are TRBV12-3 or TRBV12-4 and TRBJ1-5, with TRBD1 identical over 8 bases. J lost 5 bases, V lost 5 bases, and 8 bases had no gene match. The CDR3 runs 15 residues. CDR3 coding DNA: TGTGCCAGCAGTCAGGGGGCTGGTAGGTATCAGCCCCAGCATTTT. This sequence encodes CASSQGAGRYQPQHF.

The table lists this clonotype with a few counts. This may stem from a read error, because a much larger clone lies one nucleotide away. The V and J genes are TRBV30 and TRBJ1-2; D may be TRBD1 (6 bases). Looked up from germline, CDR1 is GTSNPN and CDR2 is SVGIG (reference sequence). The CDR3 contains 14 residues. The CDR3 sequence: CAWASRGAFYGHTF. In DNA form, the CDR3 reads TGTGCCTGGGCCAGTAGGGGGGCGTTCTATGGCCACACCTTC.

The table lists this clonotype with a few counts. The rearrangement joins TRBV11-2 to TRBJ2-3, with 8 bases that match TRBD2. V was pared by 5 bases and J by 7 bases, with 8 bases of the junction left unmatched. Per germline, CDR1 SGHAT and CDR2 FQNNGV. CDR3 length equals 14 residues. CDR3 in amino acids: CASSRGTSSYTQYF. The CDR3 coding sequence is TGTGCCAGCAGCAGGGGGACTAGTAGCTATACGCAGTATTTT.

The chain links TRBV9 to TRBJ1-4; D might be TRBD1 (5 bases). The CDR3 is 14 amino acids. Germline V gives CDR1 SGDLS, CDR2 YYNGEE. The V gene lost 2 bases and the J gene lost 5 bases, with 10 bases spanning the gap. The CDR3 sequence is CASSVDSLNEKLFF. DNA of the CDR3: TGTGCCAGCAGCGTTGACAGCCTGAATGAAAAACTGTTTTTT.

The table lists this clonotype with many counts. The V call is TRBV12-3 or TRBV12-4, the J call TRBJ2-3; perhaps TRBD1 as D (5 bases). CDR3 length: 14 residues. V was trimmed by 7 bases and J by 3 bases, leaving 14 bases between them. CDR3 region: CASTLGARTDTQYF. As DNA, the CDR3 is TGTGCCAGCACTCTAGGGGCGCGAACAGATACGCAGTATTTT.

This clonotype was seen repeatedly, ten times or more. The chain uses TRBV20-1 and TRBJ2-1; maybe TRBD2 (5 bases). The germline V gene encodes CDR1 DFQATT and CDR2 SNEGSKA (reference sequence). The V end was cut by 5 bases, the J end by 4 bases, with 6 bases between. This CDR3 contains 11 residues. The CDR3 loop is CSAREYNEQFF. CDR3 sequence (DNA): TGCAGTGCTCGGGAATACAATGAGCAGTTCTTC.

The table lists this clonotype with many counts. The rearrangement links TRBV7-3 to TRBJ2-3; perhaps TRBD1 as D (5 bases). CDR3 length: 14 residues. Germline V lookup: CDR1 SGHTA, CDR2 FQGTGA. The ends were cut back, 3 bases at V and 2 bases at J, with 9 bases in the middle. CDR3 in DNA: TGTGCCAGCAGCTTGCAGGGAAACACAGATACGCAGTATTTT. Its translation is CASSLQGNTDTQYF.

This clonotype occurred many times. The chain combines TRBV6-1 with TRBJ1-5, with TRBD1 matching over 7 bases. Losses at the gene ends were 5 bases for V and 2 bases for J; bases not matched to a gene: 6. Germline CDR1 is MNHNS and CDR2 is SASEGT. The CDR3 sequence is 15 residues long. CDR3 in DNA: TGTGCCAGCAGTACTGACAGGGAAGGCAATCAGCCCCAGCATTTT. This gives the protein CASSTDREGNQPQHF.

There are many counts of this clonotype. CDR3 loop: CASSLIGDSPYEQYF. As DNA, the CDR3 is TGTGCCAGCAGCCTTATCGGGGACAGCCCGTACGAGCAGTACTTC. The genes are TRBV7-9 and TRBJ2-7; TRBD1 matches at 7 bases. This CDR3 comprises 15 residues. Germline CDR1 SEHNR, CDR2 FQNEAQ (reference sequence). The junction had 11 bases not matched to a gene; V was cut back by 5 bases and J by 4 bases.

This clonotype has more than one count but fewer than ten. The chain recombines TRBV19 with TRBJ1-1, with no clear D. V was cut by 1 base and J by 7 bases, with 16 bases left in between. Germline V gives CDR1 LNHDA, CDR2 SQIVND (reference sequence). The CDR3 length is 15 residues. The CDR3 reads CASSIGEQPGNEAFF. CDR3 DNA sequence: TGTGCCAGTAGTATAGGGGAGCAGCCAGGTAATGAAGCTTTCTTT.

In regard to this clonotype: The CDR3 does not close with the conserved phenylalanine or tryptophan, likely indicating a read error. The CDR3 spells CASSLSGGSANEQFS. The CDR3 bases are TGTGCCAGCAGTTTATCGGGCGGGAGTGCAAATGAGCAGTTCTCC. The gene calls are TRBV28 and TRBJ2-1; 7 bases line up with TRBD2. V was pared by 1 base and J by 7 bases, with 7 bases of the junction left unmatched. In germline, CDR1 is MDHEN, CDR2 SYDVKM. The CDR3 is 15 amino acids.

This clonotype appeared many times. This chain uses TRBV7-3 with TRBJ2-1, with 10 bases aligning to TRBD2. CDR3 length equals 18 residues. V lost 1 base to trimming and J lost 4 bases; unmatched junction nucleotides: 10. Germline CDR1 SGHTA, CDR2 FQGTGA. The CDR3 DNA follows: TGTGCCAGCAGCTTAAAAAAAACTAGCGGGGATCCATACAATGAGCAGTTCTTC. Protein product: CASSLKKTSGDPYNEQFF.